This entry lists 11 T cell receptor beta chains sequenced from one sample in a study of response to subunit inactivated influenza vaccine (dated by TCRdb to 2016 to 2019). Libraries came from RT-PCR. The sample was run on an Illumina HiSeq 2500. TCRdb redid the processing of the public reads, applying fastp at Q25 and MiXCR, and retained in-frame beta chains. Rows with a matching CDR3 protein are joined into one entry that keeps the most common DNA and genes. Here the sample has 650,000 to 850,000 distinct CDR3 sequences; roughly 14% occur a single time. Less than 9% of the sample belongs to the ten largest clones. Sequencing was performed on PBMCs from blood, taken around 15 days before vaccination. These receptors all stem from a man aged 50-59 years who received an inactivated influenza vaccine. Donor details come from another sample of the same person, matched by shared clones.

This chain uses TRBV9 with TRBJ2-2; the match to TRBD2 covers 8 bases. CDR3 length equals 14 residues. Trimming at V came to 0 bases and at J to 9 bases, leaving 4 bases not matched to a gene. Germline values: CDR1 SGDLS, CDR2 YYNGEE. This CDR3 reads CASSVDSGGRELFF. Here the CDR3 DNA reads TGTGCCAGCAGCGTAGATTCGGGGGGGCGGGAGCTGTTTTTT.

This clonotype was recorded many times. The V gene is TRBV3-1, the J gene TRBJ2-3, with 10 nucleotides matching TRBD2. The V and J ends lost 4 bases and 6 bases, in that order; junction bases with no gene match: 4. The CDR3 extends over 14 amino acids. The germline V gene encodes CDR1 LGHDT and CDR2 YNNKEL (reference sequence). The CDR3 DNA sequence: TGTGCCAGCAGCCCTAGCGGGAGTGCTGATACGCAGTATTTT. This encodes CASSPSGSADTQYF.

The chain has TRBV2 and TRBJ2-3, with 10 nucleotides matching TRBD2. Looked up from germline, CDR1 is SNHLY and CDR2 is FYNNEI. The J segment lost 1 base and the V segment lost 3 bases, leaving 1 base of the junction unmatched. The CDR3 is 15 residues long. CDR3 nucleotide sequence: TGTGCCAGCAGTGACACTAGCGGGGGCACAGATACGCAGTATTTT. As protein: CASSDTSGGTDTQYF.

This clonotype has a handful of counts. The V gene is TRBV6-2 or TRBV6-3, the J gene TRBJ2-7, with 7 positions matching TRBD1. CDR1 MNHEY and CDR2 SVGEGT come from the germline V gene. V lost 2 bases to trimming and J lost 7 bases; unmatched junction nucleotides: 5. The CDR3 is 13 residues long. This CDR3 is CASSYRDRGEQYF. DNA for the CDR3: TGTGCCAGCAGTTACCGGGACAGAGGGGAGCAGTACTTC.

The chain links TRBV20-1 to TRBJ1-5; no definite D call. Germline V gives CDR1 DFQATT, CDR2 SNEGSKA (reference sequence). The CDR3 extends over 15 amino acids. V was trimmed by 2 bases and J by 2 bases, leaving 13 bases between them. The DNA of the CDR3 is TGCAGTGCTAGAAAGCCCCAGTGGGGCAATCAGCCCCAGCATTTT. This sequence encodes CSARKPQWGNQPQHF.

The rearrangement joins TRBV7-3 to TRBJ2-7, with 7 bases that match TRBD2. Germline CDR1 reads SGHTA; CDR2 reads FQGTGA. Losses at the gene ends were 2 bases for V and 10 bases for J; bases not matched to a gene: 2. This CDR3 is built from 11 residues. In DNA form, the CDR3 reads TGTGCCAGCAGCTTAGGGAGGGATCAGTACTTC. Amino acid sequence: CASSLGRDQYF.

This clonotype was observed many times. The rearrangement uses TRBV20-1 and TRBJ1-4; 7 bases match TRBD1. The junction had 5 bases not matched to a gene; V was cut back by 0 bases and J by 7 bases. The CDR3 runs 14 residues. Per the germline V gene, CDR1 is DFQATT and CDR2 is SNEGSKA (reference sequence). CDR3 residues: CSAREVRGTEKLFF. The CDR3 DNA sequence: TGCAGTGCTAGAGAGGTCAGGGGGACTGAAAAACTGTTTTTT.

This clonotype was picked up many times. This sequence joins TRBV7-2 and TRBJ2-7, with TRBD1 identical over 9 bases. This CDR3 contains 15 residues. Germline assignment: CDR1 SGHTA and CDR2 FQGNSA. J gave up 0 bases and V 4 bases, and 4 bases lay outside the gene matches. The CDR3 loop reads CASSWGQGSSYEQYF. In DNA, the CDR3 is TGTGCCAGCAGCTGGGGACAGGGAAGCTCCTACGAGCAGTACTTC.

The rearrangement links TRBV18 to TRBJ2-2; TRBD2 matches at 7 bases. Germline CDR1 is KGHSH and CDR2 is LQKENI. This CDR3 has 13 residues. Trimming at V came to 5 bases and at J to 6 bases, leaving 3 bases not matched to a gene. The CDR3 DNA reads as TGTGCCAGCTCATCTACTAGCGCCGGGGAGCTGTTTTTT. Translated, it gives CASSSTSAGELFF.

V and J are TRBV5-4 and TRBJ2-3; 11 bases are shared with TRBD2. The CDR3 covers 17 residues. Unmatched junction bases numbered 3, after V lost 0 bases and J lost 0 bases. CDR1 and CDR2 from the germline V gene are SGHNT and YYREEE (reference sequence). As DNA, the CDR3 is TGTGCCAGCAGCTTGGGACTAGCGGGGTCTAGCACAGATACGCAGTATTTT. This gives the protein CASSLGLAGSSTDTQYF.

The chain joins TRBV7-9 to TRBJ2-6; the D gene is possibly TRBD2 (6 bases). Trimming removed 2 bases from V and 0 bases from J, with 11 bases in between. There are 17 residues in the CDR3. Germline V gives CDR1 SEHNR, CDR2 FQNEAQ (reference sequence). The CDR3 sequence is CASSLTGRVSGANVLTF. In nucleotides, the CDR3 is TGTGCCAGCAGCTTAACCGGGAGAGTCTCTGGGGCCAACGTCCTGACTTTC.